Sequencing of this TCR beta chain was carried out in a study of identical twins. General study findings and limits: Cross-sectional statistical analysis was relied on for the conclusions, without the same donors being followed. High-abundance cord blood beta clonotypes had fewer insertions; memory repertoires showed none. It was possible that invariant MAIT and iNKT cells partly confounded the zero-insertion analyses.

This clonotype has more than one count but fewer than ten. The antigen remains undetermined. Each cDNA held unique molecular identifiers, and template switching gave it a universal primer site. Each CDR3 protein is one row after TCRdb ran MiXCR on the 5' RACE reads. The sample lists 1.5 million to 2 million distinct CDR3 sequences, more than 30% seen once, with about 0.25% in the top ten. Per the germline V gene, CDR1 is SGHNT and CDR2 is YYREEE (reference sequence). V was pared by 1 base and J by 5 bases, with 9 bases between. This CDR3 has 13 amino acids. V usage is TRBV5-4 and J usage is TRBJ1-1, with D possibly TRBD1 on 5 matching bases. Sequenced input: cord blood. The clonotype originates from a newborn girl in good health. Here the CDR3 DNA reads TGTGCCAGCAGCTTGCGGGGGGAGACTGAAGCTTTCTTT. Its translation is CASSLRGETEAFF.